This T cell receptor beta chain derives from a study of T cells after yellow fever vaccination (dated by TCRdb to between 2019 and 2020). Background for the entire study: The SMART-Seq v4 Ultra Low Input RNA kit was used to prepare libraries from fractions with low cell numbers. To follow T-cell clones before and after primary and booster YFV17D yellow fever vaccination, bulk TCR alpha and beta repertoires were sequenced over time. Two healthy male donors made up the cohort, one aged 18 to 30 years and the other aged 30 to 40 years. Blood samples were taken at several timepoints before and after primary and secondary immunization, and bulk PBMC replicates and cell subsets were isolated. General study outcomes and caveats: The study included only a couple of donors, which limits how far the findings can be generalized. Computational filtering was needed because FACS-sorted repertoires could contain abundant contaminating clonotypes from the bulk population. A small share of clonotypes occurred in both CD4 and CD8 compartments, likely arising from convergent recombination. Most clones expanded after primary vaccination (around 96% of CD4 and 70% to 90% of CD8) were re-detected after the booster, suggesting that broad memory maintenance occurred. The secondary T-cell response was weaker than the primary response but faster, peaking on day 5 instead of day 15.

TCR cDNA was synthesized by 5'RACE template switching, through which a universal primer site and unique molecular identifiers were introduced. Priming for cDNA synthesis came from both the TCR alpha and TCR beta constant segments. Library amplification involved two PCR steps, and the second step added sample barcodes and sequencing adapters. Sequencing of the libraries was done on either Illumina HiSeq 2500 (2x100 bp) or NovaSeq (2x150 bp). The authors processed their data as follows. Reads were demultiplexed and collapsed into UMI consensus sequences with MIGEC, and V(D)J alignment was performed with MiXCR. Clonotypes responding to the vaccine were identified with edgeR on replicate PBMC samples, with the criteria of FDR below 0.01 and a log2 fold change above 5 up to day 15. Each bulk clonotype received a CD4 or CD8 identity based on whether the sequenced CD4 or CD8 repertoire contained that clonotype at higher abundance. In-frame beta chains were kept once TCRdb had trimmed the public reads at Q25 with fastp and called clones with MiXCR. Each record represents a unique CDR3 protein, reported with the most common genes and DNA among its rows. The V and J calls, along with clone size, are taken from TCRdb and not from the paper's own processing. The sample has 450,000 to 650,000 distinct CDR3 sequences on record, 13% of them singletons. Over 12% of the sample is taken by the ten largest.

Inclusive of the bounding cysteine and phenylalanine, the CDR3 is 14 residues long. Only CDR3 DNA remains: 42 bases, in frame from the first base. CDR1 DFQATT and CDR2 SNEGSKA were looked up in the germline V gene (reference sequence). After removal of 5 bases from V and 5 bases from J, the junction retains 10 bases not matched to a gene. This clonotype was detected ten times or more. Its target antigen remains unknown. Base-call qualities are not available, and no considerably larger clone is one nucleotide away. Sample treatment or condition, as interpreted from the label and publication: live attenuated yellow fever vaccine strain. At every blood-draw timepoint, two biological replicates of bulk PBMCs were collected. A standard Ficoll-Paque protocol was used to isolate PBMCs from peripheral blood. TriZol was used to extract RNA from bulk PBMCs, from CD4 and CD8 fractions, and from dextramer-positive and dextramer-negative fractions.

The specimen was PBMCs, collected on the day of the yellow fever booster vaccination. The TCR was taken from a young man who received the YFV17D yellow fever vaccine. The rearranged chain carries TRBV20-1 and TRBJ2-7; a stretch of 9 junction bases matches TRBD2. In nucleotides, the sequence is TGCAGTGCTCCGCTTGCTAGCGGGAACAACGAGCAGTACTTC. This translates into CSAPLASGNNEQYF.